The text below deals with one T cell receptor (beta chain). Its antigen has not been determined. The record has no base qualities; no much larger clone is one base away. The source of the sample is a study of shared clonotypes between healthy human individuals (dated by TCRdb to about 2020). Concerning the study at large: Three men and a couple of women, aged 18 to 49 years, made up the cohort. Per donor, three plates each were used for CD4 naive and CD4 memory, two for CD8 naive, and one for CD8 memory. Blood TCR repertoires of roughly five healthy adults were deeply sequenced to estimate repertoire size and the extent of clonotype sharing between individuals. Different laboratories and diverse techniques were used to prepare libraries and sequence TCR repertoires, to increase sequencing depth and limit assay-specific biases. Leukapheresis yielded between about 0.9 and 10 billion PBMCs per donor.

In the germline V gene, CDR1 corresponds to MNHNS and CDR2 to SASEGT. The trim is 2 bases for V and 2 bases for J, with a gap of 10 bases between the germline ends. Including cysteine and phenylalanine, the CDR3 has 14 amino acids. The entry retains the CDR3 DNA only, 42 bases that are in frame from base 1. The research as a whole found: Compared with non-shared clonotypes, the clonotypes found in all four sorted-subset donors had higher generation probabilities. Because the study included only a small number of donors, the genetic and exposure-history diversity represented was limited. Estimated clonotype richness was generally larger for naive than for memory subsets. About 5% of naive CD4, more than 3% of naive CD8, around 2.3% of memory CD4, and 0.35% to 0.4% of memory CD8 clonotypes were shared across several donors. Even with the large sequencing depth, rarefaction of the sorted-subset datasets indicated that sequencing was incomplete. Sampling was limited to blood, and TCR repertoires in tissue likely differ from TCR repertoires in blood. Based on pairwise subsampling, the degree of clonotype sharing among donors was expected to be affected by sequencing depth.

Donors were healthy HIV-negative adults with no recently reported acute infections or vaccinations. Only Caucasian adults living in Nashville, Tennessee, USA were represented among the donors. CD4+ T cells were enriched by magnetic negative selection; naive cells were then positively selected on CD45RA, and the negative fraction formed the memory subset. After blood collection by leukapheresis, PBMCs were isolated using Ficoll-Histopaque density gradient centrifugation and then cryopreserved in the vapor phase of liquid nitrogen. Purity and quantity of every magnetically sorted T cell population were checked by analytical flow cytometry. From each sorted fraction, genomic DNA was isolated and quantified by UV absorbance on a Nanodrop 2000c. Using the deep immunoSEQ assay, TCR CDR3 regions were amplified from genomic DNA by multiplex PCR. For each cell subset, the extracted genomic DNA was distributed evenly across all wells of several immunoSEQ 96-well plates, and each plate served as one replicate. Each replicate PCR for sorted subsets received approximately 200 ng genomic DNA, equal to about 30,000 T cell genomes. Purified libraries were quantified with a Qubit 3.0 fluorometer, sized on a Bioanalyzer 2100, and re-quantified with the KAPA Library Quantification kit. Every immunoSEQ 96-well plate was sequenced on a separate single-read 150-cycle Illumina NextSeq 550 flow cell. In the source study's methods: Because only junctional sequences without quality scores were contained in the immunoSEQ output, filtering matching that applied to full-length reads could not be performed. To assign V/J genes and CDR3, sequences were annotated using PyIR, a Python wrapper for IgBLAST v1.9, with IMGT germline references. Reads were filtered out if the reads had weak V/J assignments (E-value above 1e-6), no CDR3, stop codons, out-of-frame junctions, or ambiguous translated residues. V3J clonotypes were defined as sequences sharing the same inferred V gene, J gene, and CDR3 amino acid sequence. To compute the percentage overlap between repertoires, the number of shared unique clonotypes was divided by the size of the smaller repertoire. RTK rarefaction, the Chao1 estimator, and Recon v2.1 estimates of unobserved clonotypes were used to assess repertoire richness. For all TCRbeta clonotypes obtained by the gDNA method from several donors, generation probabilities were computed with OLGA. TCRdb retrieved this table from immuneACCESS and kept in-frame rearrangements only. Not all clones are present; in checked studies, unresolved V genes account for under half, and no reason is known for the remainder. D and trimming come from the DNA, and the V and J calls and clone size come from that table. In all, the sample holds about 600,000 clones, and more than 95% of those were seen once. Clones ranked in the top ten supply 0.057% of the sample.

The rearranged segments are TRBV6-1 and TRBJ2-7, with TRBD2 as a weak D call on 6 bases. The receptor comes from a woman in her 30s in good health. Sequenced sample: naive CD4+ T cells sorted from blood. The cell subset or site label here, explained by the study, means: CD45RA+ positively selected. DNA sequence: TGTGCCAGCAGTGAAAGGTGGACTACCTACGAGCAGTACTTC. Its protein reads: CASSERWTTYEQYF.